The rows below give T cell receptor beta chains drawn from one sample of a study of cytomegalovirus exposure and HLA in healthy donors. Clones were read by immunoSEQ multiplex PCR, and TCRdb kept only the in-frame ones, dropping some. The sample lists under 200,000 clones; around four fifths were seen once. The sample comprised PBMCs. All receptors derive from a man aged 40-49 years in good health and CMV-seropositive. The CDR3 runs from the conserved cysteine through the conserved F or W. The D gene is left open where the match is weak. Rows may omit the clone size; those that give it use once, few, many or a size class.

>few|TRBD1|TRBJ2-7|TRBV27|16
CASKTNPGQGAYEQYF
TGTGCCAGCAAGACAAACCCGGGACAGGGGGCCTACGAGCAGTACTTC
>NA|TRBD1|TRBJ1-5|TRBV6-5|16
CASSYPPGQGEQPQHF
TGTGCCAGCAGTTACCCTCCGGGACAGGGTGAACAGCCCCAGCATTTT
>NA|NA|TRBJ2-1|TRBV30|14
CAWTVGLPSNEQFF
TGTGCCTGGACCGTGGGGCTCCCCTCCAATGAGCAGTTCTTC
>NA|TRBD1|TRBJ2-1|TRBV5-1|15
CASSSAGTADNEQFF
TGCGCCAGCAGCAGTGCCGGGACAGCAGACAATGAGCAGTTCTTC
>NA|TRBD1|TRBJ1-1|TRBV7-8|15
CASSFRTGGNTEAFF
TGTGCCAGCAGCTTCCGGACAGGGGGCAACACTGAAGCTTTCTTT
>NA|NA|TRBJ1-1|TRBV30|12
CACPTGNTEAFF
TGTGCCTGCCCAACGGGGAACACTGAAGCTTTCTTT
>NA|NA|TRBJ2-7|TRBV28|15
CASSHRAYPLSEQYF
TGTGCCAGCAGCCACAGGGCATACCCCCTCAGTGAGCAGTACTTC
>NA|TRBD1|TRBJ2-4|TRBV4-3|19
CASSQGPRDRGLAKNIQYF
TGCGCCAGCAGCCAAGGGCCCCGGGACAGGGGGCTTGCCAAAAACATTCAGTACTTC
>NA|TRBD2|TRBJ2-6|TRBV28|15
CASVMGGTGANVLTF
TGTGCCAGCGTTATGGGGGGGACTGGGGCCAACGTCCTGACTTTC
>NA|NA|TRBJ1-5|TRBV12-5|15
CASGRGDLDNQPQHF
TGTGCTAGTGGTCGGGGGGACCTCGACAATCAGCCCCAGCATTTT
>NA|TRBD2|TRBJ2-2|TRBV9|18
CASSVGPSGAVNTGELFF
TGTGCCAGCAGCGTAGGTCCTAGCGGGGCCGTGAACACCGGGGAGCTGTTTTTT
>NA|TRBD2|TRBJ2-2|TRBV19|18
CASSGLAGGPANTGELFF
TGTGCCAGTAGCGGACTAGCGGGAGGGCCGGCGAACACCGGGGAGCTGTTTTTT
>few|NA|TRBJ1-5|TRBV5-6|16
CASSSSRGVRNQPQHF
TGTGCCAGCAGCTCCAGTCGGGGGGTACGGAATCAGCCCCAGCATTTT
>NA|TRBD1|TRBJ2-5|TRBV7-7|15
CASSSQGASGETQYF
TGTGCCAGCAGCTCCCAGGGGGCTTCGGGAGAGACCCAGTACTTC
>NA|TRBD1|TRBJ1-6|TRBV19|14
CASSGTGENSPLHF
TGTGCCAGTAGTGGGACAGGGGAGAATTCACCCCTCCACTTT
>few|TRBD2|TRBJ2-7|TRBV7-2|16
CASSSPRTSGRYEQYF
TGTGCCAGCAGCTCCCCACGGACTAGCGGGAGGTACGAGCAGTACTTC
>NA|NA|TRBJ2-6|TRBV11-2|17
CASSLVQGGSGANVLTF
TGTGCCAGCAGCTTAGTGCAGGGTGGGTCTGGGGCCAACGTCCTGACTTTC
>NA|NA|TRBJ1-3|TRBV9|15
CASSVRQGVGNTIYF
TGTGCCAGCAGCGTGAGGCAGGGTGTTGGAAACACCATATATTTT
>NA|TRBD1|TRBJ1-4|TRBV27|15
CASKRQGATNEKLFF
TGTGCCAGCAAAAGACAGGGGGCGACTAATGAAAAACTGTTTTTT
>few|NA|TRBJ2-5|TRBV5-4|14
CASSLQGLQETQYF
TGTGCCAGCAGCTTGCAGGGGTTACAAGAGACCCAGTACTTC
>NA|TRBD2|TRBJ2-5|TRBV7-3|15
CASSLAGGPRETQYF
TGTGCCAGCAGCTTAGCGGGAGGGCCTAGGGAGACCCAGTACTTC
>NA|NA|TRBJ2-3|TRBV9|16
CASSVGGGAGTDTQYF
TGTGCCAGCAGCGTAGGTGGCGGGGCGGGCACAGATACGCAGTATTTT
>once|NA|TRBJ2-2|TRBV2|13
CASTGSMAGELFF
TGTGCCAGCACCGGGAGTATGGCCGGGGAGCTGTTTTTT
>NA|TRBD2|TRBJ2-1|TRBV7-9|15
CASSLVRGDYNEQFF
TGTGCCAGCAGCTTAGTTCGGGGGGACTACAATGAGCAGTTCTTC
>NA|NA|TRBJ2-7|TRBV6-5|13
CASSYNRDAEQYF
TGTGCCAGCAGTTACAATCGGGATGCCGAGCAGTACTTC
>NA|TRBD2|TRBJ2-1|TRBV7-9|17
CASSLPQAGSSYNEQFF
TGTGCCAGCAGCCTCCCCCAAGCGGGAAGCTCCTACAATGAGCAGTTCTTC